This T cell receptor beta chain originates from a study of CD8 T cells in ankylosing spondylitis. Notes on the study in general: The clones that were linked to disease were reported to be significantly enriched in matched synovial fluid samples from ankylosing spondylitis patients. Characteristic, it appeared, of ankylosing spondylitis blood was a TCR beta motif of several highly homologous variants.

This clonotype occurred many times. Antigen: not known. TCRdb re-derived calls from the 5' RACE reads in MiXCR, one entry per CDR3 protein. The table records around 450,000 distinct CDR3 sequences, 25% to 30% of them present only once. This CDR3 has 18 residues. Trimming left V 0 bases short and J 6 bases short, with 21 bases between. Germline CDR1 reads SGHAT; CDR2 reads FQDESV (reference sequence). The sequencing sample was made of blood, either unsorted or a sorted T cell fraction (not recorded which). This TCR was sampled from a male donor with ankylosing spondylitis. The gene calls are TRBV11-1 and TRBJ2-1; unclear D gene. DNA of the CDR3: TGTGCCAGCAGCTTAGCCCTCCGTAGCTACAAGGGCGTCAATGAGCAGTTCTTC. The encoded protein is CASSLALRSYKGVNEQFF.